Below are 8 T cell receptor beta chains sequenced from a single sample in a study of cytomegalovirus exposure and HLA in healthy donors. The PCR made use of 60 Vbeta and 13 Jbeta primers. The method was immunoSEQ multiplex PCR; TCRdb's version includes in-frame clones alone and lacks a portion of them. The sample has under 250,000 clones; roughly 73% are singletons. Input material: PBMCs. Receptors were obtained from a boy younger than 18 in good health and CMV-seronegative.

The chain is built from TRBV7-8 and TRBJ1-2, with 9 bases matching TRBD1. This CDR3 is built from 16 residues. Germline-derived CDR1 and CDR2 are SGHVS and FQNEAQ. After removal of 5 bases from V and 2 bases from J, the junction contained 9 bases not matched to a gene. The CDR3 here is CASSAKPGQGNYGYTF. The CDR3, as DNA: TGTGCCAGCAGCGCTAAACCGGGACAGGGAAACTATGGCTACACCTTC.

The chain joins TRBV4-1 to TRBJ2-1; D gene ambiguous. The V end was cut by 4 bases, the J end by 0 bases, with 22 bases between. Germline V gene sequence: CDR1 MGHRA, CDR2 YSYEKL. This CDR3 contains 19 residues. The CDR3 region is CASSPLRLGLTISYNEQFF. DNA for the CDR3: TGCGCCAGCAGCCCCCTCAGGCTGGGCCTAACCATCTCCTACAATGAGCAGTTCTTC.

The genes are TRBV27 and TRBJ2-1; perhaps TRBD2 as D (5 bases). Germline CDR1 reads MNHEY; CDR2 reads SMNVEV (reference sequence). The CDR3 has 14 amino acids. V dropped 3 bases and J dropped 5 bases, with 11 bases sitting between them. The CDR3 DNA reads as TGTGCCAGCAGTTTTGGGGAGTGGGACAATGAGCAGTTCTTC. Protein: CASSFGEWDNEQFF.

This chain joins TRBV11-2 and TRBJ2-3; D remains ambiguous. The V end lost 7 bases, the J end lost 4 bases, and 6 bases lay between the germline ends. This CDR3 comprises 11 residues. Germline V gene data show CDR1 as SGHAT and CDR2 as FQNNGV. This chain's CDR3 is CASTIADTQYF. The CDR3 DNA is TGTGCCAGCACCATAGCAGATACGCAGTATTTT.

The V call is TRBV19, the J call TRBJ1-1; D is ambiguous. Between the trimmed V and J ends, which lost 3 bases and 5 bases, there was a span of 7 bases. Looked up from germline, CDR1 is LNHDA and CDR2 is SQIVND (reference sequence). CDR3 length: 12 residues. The CDR3 loop reads CASSIAATEAFF. CDR3 bases: TGTGCCAGTAGTATCGCGGCGACTGAAGCTTTCTTT.

The rearrangement joins TRBV6-5 to TRBJ2-7, with D maybe TRBD1 (6 bases). The V gene's germline CDR1 is MNHEY and CDR2 SVGAGI. Deletions cut 7 bases from V and 0 bases from J, with 16 bases between. The CDR3 covers 15 residues. The CDR3 DNA follows: TGTGCCAGCACCCACAGGGATACATCCTCCTACGAGCAGTACTTC. Translated, it gives CASTHRDTSSYEQYF.

This chain uses TRBV6-6 with TRBJ1-2; D remains ambiguous. Germline loops: CDR1 MNHNY, CDR2 SVGAGI (reference sequence). Trimming removed 0 bases at V and 7 bases at J, with 9 bases between. The CDR3 is made up of 13 amino acids. The DNA of the CDR3 is TGTGCCAGCAGTTACTCGAGGGTTGCTGGCTACACCTTC. It encodes CASSYSRVAGYTF.

The rearrangement links TRBV5-1 to TRBJ1-2; 8 bases map to TRBD1. V lost 5 bases, J lost 3 bases, and 3 bases stayed unmatched. CDR1 and CDR2 from the germline V gene are SGHRS and YFSETQ. The CDR3 extends over 13 amino acids. CDR3 bases: TGCGCCAGCAGACCAGGGGGCTACTATGGCTACACCTTC. Its protein is CASRPGGYYGYTF.